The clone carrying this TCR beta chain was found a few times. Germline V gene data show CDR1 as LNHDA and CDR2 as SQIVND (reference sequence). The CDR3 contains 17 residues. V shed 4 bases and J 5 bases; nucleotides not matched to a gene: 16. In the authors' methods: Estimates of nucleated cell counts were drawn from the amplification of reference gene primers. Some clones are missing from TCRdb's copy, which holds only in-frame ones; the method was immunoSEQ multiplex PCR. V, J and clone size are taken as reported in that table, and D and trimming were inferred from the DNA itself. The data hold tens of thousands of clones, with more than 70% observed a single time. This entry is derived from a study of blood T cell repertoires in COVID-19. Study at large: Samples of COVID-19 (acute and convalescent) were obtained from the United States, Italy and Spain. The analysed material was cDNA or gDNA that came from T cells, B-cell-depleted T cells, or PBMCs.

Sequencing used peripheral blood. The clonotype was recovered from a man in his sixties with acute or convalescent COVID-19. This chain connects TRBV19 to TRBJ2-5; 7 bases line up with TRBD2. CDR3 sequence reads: CASSNGEGPRVLETQYF. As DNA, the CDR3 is TGTGCCAGTAGTAATGGGGAGGGGCCCCGAGTCTTGGAGACCCAGTACTTC.